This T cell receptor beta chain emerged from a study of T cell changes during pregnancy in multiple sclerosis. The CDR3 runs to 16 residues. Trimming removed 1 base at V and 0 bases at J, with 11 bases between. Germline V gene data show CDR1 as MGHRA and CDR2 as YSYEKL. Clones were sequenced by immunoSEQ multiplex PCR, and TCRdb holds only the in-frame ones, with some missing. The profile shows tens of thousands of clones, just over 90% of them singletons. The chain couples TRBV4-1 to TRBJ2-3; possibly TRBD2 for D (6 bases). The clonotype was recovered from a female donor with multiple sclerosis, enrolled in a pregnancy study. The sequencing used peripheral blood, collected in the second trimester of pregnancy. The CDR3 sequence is CASSQVASVSTDTQYF. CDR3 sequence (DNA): TGCGCCAGCAGCCAAGTGGCTAGCGTTAGCACAGATACGCAGTATTTT.